The count of the clone carrying this T cell receptor (beta chain) is one. Its antigen is not identified. The entry originates in a study of OX40 agonist ivuxolimab in advanced cancers. Study background: Averaging roughly 60 years in age, with a range of 23 to 79, the cohort was more than 75% male. General observations from the study: At doses 0.1 to 3.0 mg/kg, CD4+ and CD8+ clones expanded.

Sequencing was performed with immunoSEQ multiplex PCR; in TCRdb, only in-frame clones are kept and a portion is missing. The repertoire holds 50,000 or so clones, with 80% to 90% as singletons. This TCR was recovered from an adult with an advanced solid tumor such as melanoma, head and neck, liver or kidney cancer. Specimen: CD4+ or CD8+ T cells sorted from blood, collected in a trial of the OX40 agonist ivuxolimab.

CDR3 DNA: TGCGCCACCCTAGCGGGAGGCACAGATACGCAGTATTTT. It is translated as CATLAGGTDTQYF. The V and J genes are TRBV10-2 and TRBJ2-3; 10 nucleotides agree with TRBD2. V lost 10 bases, J lost 1 base, and 2 bases stayed unmatched. Per the germline V gene, CDR1 is WSHSY and CDR2 is SAAADI. This CDR3 region has 13 residues.